This record concerns one T cell receptor (beta chain) sequence. Its antigen is still unknown. This CDR3 is built from 14 residues. Germline V gives CDR1 LGHDT, CDR2 YNNKEL (reference sequence). The ends were cut back, 2 bases at V and 3 bases at J, with 10 bases in the middle. These data come from a study of CD8 T cells in ankylosing spondylitis. Study conclusions and caveats: Existing reports had already noted some motif variants in reactive arthritis synovial fluid and blood. Reportedly, disease-linked clones are significantly enriched in ankylosing spondylitis patients' matched synovial fluid.

TCRdb reprocessed the 5' RACE reads with MiXCR, giving one entry per CDR3 protein. The sample consists of approximately 300,000 distinct CDR3 sequences, 20% of them appearing once. The rearrangement links TRBV3-1 to TRBJ1-1, with unresolved D. The sequenced sample was blood, either unsorted or a sorted T cell fraction (not recorded which). The sequence was collected from a male donor with ankylosing spondylitis or in good health (not recorded which). DNA for the CDR3: TGTGCCAGCAGCCAATCCACGGTCGACACTGAAGCTTTCTTT. Its protein is CASSQSTVDTEAFF.